The 8 T cell receptor beta chains below come from one sample, sequenced in a study of CD8 T cells in ankylosing spondylitis. TCRdb reprocessed the 5' RACE reads via MiXCR and lists one record per CDR3 protein. The profile shows 300,000 to 350,000 distinct CDR3 sequences, roughly 15% of them singletons. Sample: blood, either unsorted or a sorted T cell fraction (not recorded which). These TCRs come from a male donor with ankylosing spondylitis or in good health (not recorded which).

The genes are TRBV4-1 and TRBJ2-7; D unresolved. From germline, CDR1 is MGHRA and CDR2 YSYEKL. Trimming cost V 0 bases and J 5 bases, with 14 bases left between them. The CDR3 is 15 residues long. The CDR3 DNA sequence: TGCGCCAGCAGCCAAGAGGGGAATCCGCGCCACGAGCAGTACTTC. Translation gives CASSQEGNPRHEQYF.

The sample holds a few counts of this clonotype. The J gene is TRBJ2-7, the V gene TRBV4-1, with no clear D. This CDR3 is 14 amino acids long. The V and J ends lost 5 bases and 3 bases respectively, with 14 bases between them. Germline-derived CDR1 and CDR2 are MGHRA and YSYEKL. The CDR3 protein is CASSALGQFYEQYF. CDR3 bases: TGCGCCAGCAGCGCTCTAGGCCAGTTCTACGAGCAGTACTTC.

This clonotype was counted a few times. DNA for the CDR3: TGTGCCAGCAGCCAGACTCCAAGCGGGAGGGCCTACAATGAGCAGTTCTTC. This sequence encodes CASSQTPSGRAYNEQFF. V is TRBV11-3 and J is TRBJ2-1, with TRBD2 matching 10 bases. Germline lookup yields CDR1 SGHNT and CDR2 YENEEA. V lost 5 bases, J lost 2 bases, and 9 bases stayed unmatched. CDR3 length equals 17 residues.

V and J are TRBV5-1 and TRBJ2-5; D call uncertain. This CDR3 has 13 amino acids. The V and J ends lost 4 bases and 1 base respectively, with 8 bases between them. Germline values: CDR1 SGHRS, CDR2 YFSETQ. Written as DNA, the CDR3 is TGCGCCAGCAGCGGCAGACTCCAAGAGACCCAGTACTTC. It yields the protein CASSGRLQETQYF.

This chain links TRBV19 with TRBJ1-1; D is unclear. V gave up 2 bases and J gave up 3 bases, with 7 bases separating them. The CDR3 spans 13 residues. Germline V lookup: CDR1 LNHDA, CDR2 SQIVND (reference sequence). CDR3 residues: CASSITADTEAFF. DNA for the CDR3: TGTGCCAGTAGTATAACAGCCGACACTGAAGCTTTCTTT. The full variable domain, its missing parts supplied by reference TRBV19 and TRBJ1-1, is DGGITQSPKYLFRKEGQNVTLSCEQNLNHDAMYWYRQDPGQGLRLIYYSQIVNDFQKGDIAEGYSVSREKKESFPLTVTSAQKNPTAFYLCASSITADTEAFFGQGTRLTVV.

The chain carries TRBV3-1 and TRBJ1-1; D gene ambiguous. The V gene lost 3 bases and the J gene lost 6 bases, with 8 bases spanning the gap. The CDR3 is 12 amino acids. Germline V gene sequence: CDR1 LGHDT, CDR2 YNNKEL (reference sequence). CDR3 protein: CASSHLGSEAFF. CDR3 sequence (DNA): TGTGCCAGCAGCCATCTTGGTTCTGAAGCTTTCTTT.

The rearrangement links TRBV28 to TRBJ2-5; 13 bases are shared with TRBD2. The V and J ends lost 6 bases and 4 bases, in that order; junction bases with no gene match: 5. This CDR3 comprises 15 residues. In germline, CDR1 is MDHEN, CDR2 SYDVKM. CDR3 amino acids: CASRRTSGSLETQYF. As DNA, the CDR3 is TGTGCCAGCAGGCGGACTAGCGGGAGCTTAGAGACCCAGTACTTC.

The rearrangement joins TRBV3-1 to TRBJ2-1, with 9 bases identical to TRBD2. This CDR3 is built from 14 residues. Germline-derived CDR1 and CDR2 are LGHDT and YNNKEL (reference sequence). V gave up 0 bases and J gave up 11 bases; unmatched junction bases: 5. CDR3 sequence (DNA): TGTGCCAGCAGCCAAGATTGGACTAGCGCTAAGCAGTTCTTC. Translated, it gives CASSQDWTSAKQFF.